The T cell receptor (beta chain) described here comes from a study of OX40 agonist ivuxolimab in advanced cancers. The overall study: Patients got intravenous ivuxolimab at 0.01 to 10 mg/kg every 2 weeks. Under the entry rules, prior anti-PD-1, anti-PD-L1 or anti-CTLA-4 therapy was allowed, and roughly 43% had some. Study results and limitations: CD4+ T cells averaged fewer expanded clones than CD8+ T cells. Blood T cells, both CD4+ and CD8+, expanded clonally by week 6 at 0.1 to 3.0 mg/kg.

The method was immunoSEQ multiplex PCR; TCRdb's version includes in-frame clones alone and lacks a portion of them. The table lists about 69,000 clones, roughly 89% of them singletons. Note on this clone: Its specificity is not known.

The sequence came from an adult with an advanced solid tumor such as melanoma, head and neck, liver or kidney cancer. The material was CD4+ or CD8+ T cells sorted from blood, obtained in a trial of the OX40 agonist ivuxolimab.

The CDR3 nucleotides are TGCGCCAGCAGCCCCGGGCGGGGGGAAGCTTTCTTT. Protein product: CASSPGRGEAFF. This chain connects TRBV5-1 to TRBJ1-1, with TRBD1 as a possible D gene (5 bases). CDR1 is SGHRS, CDR2 YFSETQ, per germline. This CDR3 spans 12 amino acids. Trimming took 4 bases from V and 8 from J, leaving 12 bases between them.